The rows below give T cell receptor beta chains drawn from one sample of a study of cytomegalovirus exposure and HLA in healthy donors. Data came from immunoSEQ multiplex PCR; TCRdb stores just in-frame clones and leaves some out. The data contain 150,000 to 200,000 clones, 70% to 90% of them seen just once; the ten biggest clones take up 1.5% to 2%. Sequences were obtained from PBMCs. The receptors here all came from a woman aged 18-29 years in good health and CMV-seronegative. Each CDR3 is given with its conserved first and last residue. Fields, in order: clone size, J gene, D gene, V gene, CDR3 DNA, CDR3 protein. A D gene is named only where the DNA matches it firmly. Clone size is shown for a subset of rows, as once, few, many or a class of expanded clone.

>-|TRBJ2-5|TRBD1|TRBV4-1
TGCGCCAGCAGCCAAGCAGGGGGCCAAGAGACCCAGTACTTC
CASSQAGGQETQYF
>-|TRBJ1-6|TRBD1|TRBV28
TGTGCCAGCAGTAGCGGACAGGGGCCACCCCTCCACTTT
CASSSGQGPPLHF
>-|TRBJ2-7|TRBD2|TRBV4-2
TGTGCCAGCAGCCAAGATCCGACCCCTAGCGGGAAAAAAGGGCAGTACTTC
CASSQDPTPSGKKGQYF
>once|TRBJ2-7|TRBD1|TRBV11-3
TGTGCCAGCAGCACCCGGACAGGGGCGGTAACCTACGAGCAGTACTTC
CASSTRTGAVTYEQYF
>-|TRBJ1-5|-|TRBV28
TGTGCCAGCAGCTCAGGGAATCAGCCCCAGCATTTT
CASSSGNQPQHF
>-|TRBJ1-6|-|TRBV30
TGTGCCTGGAGTAAGGCCAGCGTTTCACCCCTCCACTTT
CAWSKASVSPLHF
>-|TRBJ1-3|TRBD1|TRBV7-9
TGTGCCAGCAGTCAACGAGCGGACAGGGCTGGAAACACCATATATTTT
CASSQRADRAGNTIYF
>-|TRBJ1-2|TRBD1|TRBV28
TGTGCCAGCAGTCCCACGGGACAGGGCGCCTATGGCTACACCTTC
CASSPTGQGAYGYTF
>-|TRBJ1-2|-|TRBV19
TGTGCCAGTAGGCGGTTTAACTATGGCTACACCTTC
CASRRFNYGYTF
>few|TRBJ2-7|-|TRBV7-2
TGTGCCAGCAGCTTAGCTAGCGGCAACTACTACGAGCAGTACTTC
CASSLASGNYYEQYF
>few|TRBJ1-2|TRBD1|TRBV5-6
TGTGCCAGCAGCACGGGACAGGGAGACTACGGCTACACCTTC
CASSTGQGDYGYTF
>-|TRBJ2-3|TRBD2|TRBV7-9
TGTGCCAGCACCCCCAGTGCGGGAGCGACAGATACGCAGTATTTT
CASTPSAGATDTQYF
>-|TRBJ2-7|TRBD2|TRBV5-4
TGTGCCAGCACCCCCGGGAGGCGAAACTACGAGCAGTACTTC
CASTPGRRNYEQYF
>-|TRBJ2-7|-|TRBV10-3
TGTGCCTCCCGTAACGAGAGGACAGATCCCTACGAGCAGTACTTC
CASRNERTDPYEQYF
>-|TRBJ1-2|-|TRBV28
TGTGCCAGCAGTTCGGGATCTCCCAAAGGCTACACCTTC
CASSSGSPKGYTF
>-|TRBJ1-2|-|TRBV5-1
TGCGCCAGCAGCTTTGGAACGGCTCCTCGAGGCTATGGCTACACCTTC
CASSFGTAPRGYGYTF
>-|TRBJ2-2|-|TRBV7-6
TGTGCCAGCAGCTTAGTTCCGGAGGCCGTCGGGGAGCTGTTTTTT
CASSLVPEAVGELFF
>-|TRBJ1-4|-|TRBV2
TGTGCCAGCAGTGACTTAACTAATGAAAAACTGTTTTTT
CASSDLTNEKLFF
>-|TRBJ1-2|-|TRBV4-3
TGCGCCAGCAGCCAAGACCAGGGGCTCGGCTATGGCTACACCTTC
CASSQDQGLGYGYTF
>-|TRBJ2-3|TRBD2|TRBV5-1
TGCGCCAGCAGCTTGGTATCTAGCGGGGTATGGAATACGCAGTATTTT
CASSLVSSGVWNTQYF
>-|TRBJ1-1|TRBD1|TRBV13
TGTGCCAGCAGCTTACCTCCGGGGACAGGGGGCGCGAGGGCTTTCTTT
CASSLPPGTGGARAFF
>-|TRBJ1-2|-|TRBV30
TGTGCCTGGAGTGTGGGAGGGCATGGCTACACCTTC
CAWSVGGHGYTF